Listed here is a single TCR beta chain. The antigen is not known. This sample was included in a study of cytomegalovirus exposure and HLA in healthy donors. Study-wide findings and caveats: Reports showed the classifier diagnosing cytomegalovirus status with high specificity and sensitivity.

In the PCR, 60 Vbeta and 13 Jbeta primers were used. The protocol was immunoSEQ multiplex PCR, while the TCRdb copy is restricted to in-frame clones and leaves out a portion. This sample carries about 210,000 clones, just under 80% of them seen once, and the ten largest clones take 0.47%. The TCR originated in a boy aged 5-17 years in good health and CMV-seronegative. Sequenced material: PBMCs.

CDR3 DNA: TGTGCCAGCAGCTCCTACAGGGGGTTTAACTATGGCTACACCTTC. It encodes CASSSYRGFNYGYTF. The chain uses TRBV11-3 and TRBJ1-2; 8 bases match TRBD1. Looked up from germline, CDR1 is SGHNT and CDR2 is YENEEA. V was clipped by 4 bases and J by 1 base; unmatched bases: 5. This CDR3 is built from 15 residues.